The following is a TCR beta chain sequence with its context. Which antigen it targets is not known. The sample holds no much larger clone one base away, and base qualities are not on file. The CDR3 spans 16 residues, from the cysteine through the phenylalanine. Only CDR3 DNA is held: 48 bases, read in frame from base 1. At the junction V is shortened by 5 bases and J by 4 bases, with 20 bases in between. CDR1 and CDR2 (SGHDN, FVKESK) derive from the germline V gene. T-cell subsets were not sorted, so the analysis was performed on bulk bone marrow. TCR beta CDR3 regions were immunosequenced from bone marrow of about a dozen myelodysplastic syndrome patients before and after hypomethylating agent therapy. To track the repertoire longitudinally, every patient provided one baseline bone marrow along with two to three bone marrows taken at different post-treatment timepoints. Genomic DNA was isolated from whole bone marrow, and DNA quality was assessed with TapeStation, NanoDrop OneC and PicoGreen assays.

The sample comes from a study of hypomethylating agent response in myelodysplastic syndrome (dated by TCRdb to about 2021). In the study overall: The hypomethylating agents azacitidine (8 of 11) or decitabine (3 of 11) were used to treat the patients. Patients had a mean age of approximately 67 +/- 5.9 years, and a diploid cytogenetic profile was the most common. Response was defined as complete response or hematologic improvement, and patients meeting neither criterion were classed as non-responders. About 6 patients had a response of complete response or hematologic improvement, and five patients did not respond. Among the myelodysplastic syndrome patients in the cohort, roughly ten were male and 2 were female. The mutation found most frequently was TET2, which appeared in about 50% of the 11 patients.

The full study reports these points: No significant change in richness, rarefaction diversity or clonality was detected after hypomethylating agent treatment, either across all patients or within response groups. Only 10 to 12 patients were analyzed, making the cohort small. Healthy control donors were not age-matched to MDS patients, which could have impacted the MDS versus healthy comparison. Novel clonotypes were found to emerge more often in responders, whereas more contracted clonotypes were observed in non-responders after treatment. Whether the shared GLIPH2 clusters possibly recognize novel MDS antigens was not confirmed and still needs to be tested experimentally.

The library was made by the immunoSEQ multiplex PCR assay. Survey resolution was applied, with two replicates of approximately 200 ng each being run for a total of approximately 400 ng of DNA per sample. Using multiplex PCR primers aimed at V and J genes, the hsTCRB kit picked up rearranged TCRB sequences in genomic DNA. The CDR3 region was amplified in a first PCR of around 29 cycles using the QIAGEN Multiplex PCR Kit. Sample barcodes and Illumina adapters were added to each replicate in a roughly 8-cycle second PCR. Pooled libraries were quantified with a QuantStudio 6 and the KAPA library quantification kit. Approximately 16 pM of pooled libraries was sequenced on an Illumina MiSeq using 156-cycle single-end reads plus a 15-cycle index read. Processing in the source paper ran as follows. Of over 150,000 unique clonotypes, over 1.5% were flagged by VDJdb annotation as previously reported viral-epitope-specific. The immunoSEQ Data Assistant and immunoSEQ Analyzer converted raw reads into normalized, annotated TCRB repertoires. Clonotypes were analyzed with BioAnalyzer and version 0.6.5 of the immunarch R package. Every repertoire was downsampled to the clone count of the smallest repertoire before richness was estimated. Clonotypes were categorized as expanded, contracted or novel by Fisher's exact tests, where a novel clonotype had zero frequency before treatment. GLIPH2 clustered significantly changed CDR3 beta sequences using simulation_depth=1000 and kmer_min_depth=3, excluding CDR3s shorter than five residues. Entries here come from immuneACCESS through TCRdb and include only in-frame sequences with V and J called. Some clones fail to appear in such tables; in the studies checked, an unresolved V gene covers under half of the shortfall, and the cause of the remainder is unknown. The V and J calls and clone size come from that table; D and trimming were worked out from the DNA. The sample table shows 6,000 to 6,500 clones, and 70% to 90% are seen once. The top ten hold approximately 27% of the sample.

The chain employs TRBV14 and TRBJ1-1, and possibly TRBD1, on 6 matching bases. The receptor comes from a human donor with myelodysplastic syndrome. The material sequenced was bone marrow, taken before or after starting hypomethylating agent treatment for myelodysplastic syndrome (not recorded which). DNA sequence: TGTGCCAGCAGCTCTCTTTTGCGGGGGGCAGTCACTGAAGCTTTCTTT. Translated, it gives CASSSLLRGAVTEAFF.